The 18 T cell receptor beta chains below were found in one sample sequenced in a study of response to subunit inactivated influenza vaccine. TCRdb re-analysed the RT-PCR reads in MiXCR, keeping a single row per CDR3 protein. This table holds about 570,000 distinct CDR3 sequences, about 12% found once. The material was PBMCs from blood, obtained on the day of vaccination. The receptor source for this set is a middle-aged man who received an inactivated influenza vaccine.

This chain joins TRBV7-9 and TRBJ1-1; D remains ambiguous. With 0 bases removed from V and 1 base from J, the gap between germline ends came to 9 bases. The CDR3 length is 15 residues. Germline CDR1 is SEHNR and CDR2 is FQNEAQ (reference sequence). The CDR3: CASSLARMGNTEAFF. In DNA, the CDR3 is TGTGCCAGCAGCTTAGCGCGGATGGGGAACACTGAAGCTTTCTTT. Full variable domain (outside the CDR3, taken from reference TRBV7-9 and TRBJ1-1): DTGVSQNPRHKITKRGQNVTFRCDPISEHNRLYWYRQTLGQGPEFLTYFQNEAQLEKSRLLSDRFSAERPKGSFSTLEIQRTEQGDSAMYLCASSLARMGNTEAFFGQGTRLTVV.

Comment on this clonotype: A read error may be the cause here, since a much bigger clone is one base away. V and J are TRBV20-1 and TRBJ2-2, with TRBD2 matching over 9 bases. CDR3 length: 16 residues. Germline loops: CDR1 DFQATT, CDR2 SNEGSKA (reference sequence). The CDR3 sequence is CSASAVAGVRTGGLFF. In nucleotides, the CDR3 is TGCAGTGCTAGTGCTGTAGCGGGAGTGCGCACCGGGGGGCTGTTTTTT.

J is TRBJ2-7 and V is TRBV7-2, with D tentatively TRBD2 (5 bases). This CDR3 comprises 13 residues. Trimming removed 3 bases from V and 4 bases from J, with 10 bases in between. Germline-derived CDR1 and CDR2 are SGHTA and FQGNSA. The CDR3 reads CASSFSAGYEQYF. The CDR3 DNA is TGTGCCAGCAGCTTTTCGGCGGGTTACGAGCAGTACTTC.

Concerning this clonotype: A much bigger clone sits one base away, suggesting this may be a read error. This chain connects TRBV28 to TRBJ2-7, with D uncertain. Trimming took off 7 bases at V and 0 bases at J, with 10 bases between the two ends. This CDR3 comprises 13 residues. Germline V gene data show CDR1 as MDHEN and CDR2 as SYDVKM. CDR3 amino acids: CASTQTYSYEQYF. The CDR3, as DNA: TGTGCCAGCACCCAGACATACTCCTACGAGCAGTACTTC.

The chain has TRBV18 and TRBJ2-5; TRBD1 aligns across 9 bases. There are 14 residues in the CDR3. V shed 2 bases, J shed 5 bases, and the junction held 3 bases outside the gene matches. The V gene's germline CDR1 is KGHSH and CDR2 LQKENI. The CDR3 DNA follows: TGTGCCAGCTCACCAGGGACAGGGTACGAGACCCAGTACTTC. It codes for CASSPGTGYETQYF.

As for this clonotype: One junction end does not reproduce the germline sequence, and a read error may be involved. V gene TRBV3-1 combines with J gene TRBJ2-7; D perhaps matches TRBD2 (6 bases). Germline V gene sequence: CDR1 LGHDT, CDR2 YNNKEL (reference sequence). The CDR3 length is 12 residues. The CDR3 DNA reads TGTGTCAGCAGCCATATGGAGGGAGAGCAGTACTTC. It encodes CVSSHMEGEQYF.

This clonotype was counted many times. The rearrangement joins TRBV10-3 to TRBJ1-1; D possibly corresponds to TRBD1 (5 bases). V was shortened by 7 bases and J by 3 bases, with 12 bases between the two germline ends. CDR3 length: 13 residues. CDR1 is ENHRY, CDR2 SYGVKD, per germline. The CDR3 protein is CAIIGDGYTEAFF. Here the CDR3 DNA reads TGTGCCATCATCGGGGACGGGTACACTGAAGCTTTCTTT.

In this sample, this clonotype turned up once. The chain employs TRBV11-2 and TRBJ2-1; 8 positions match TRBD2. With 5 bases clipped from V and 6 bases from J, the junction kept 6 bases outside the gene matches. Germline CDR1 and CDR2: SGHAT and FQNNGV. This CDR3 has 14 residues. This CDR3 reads CASSPGGGGNEQFF. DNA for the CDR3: TGTGCCAGCAGCCCCGGGGGGGGAGGCAATGAGCAGTTCTTC.

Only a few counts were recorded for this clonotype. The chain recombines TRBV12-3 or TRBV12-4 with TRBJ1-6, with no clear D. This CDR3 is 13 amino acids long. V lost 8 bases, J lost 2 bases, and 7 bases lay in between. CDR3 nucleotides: TGTGCCAGCGGAACAGCCTATAATTCACCCCTCCACTTT. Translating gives CASGTAYNSPLHF.

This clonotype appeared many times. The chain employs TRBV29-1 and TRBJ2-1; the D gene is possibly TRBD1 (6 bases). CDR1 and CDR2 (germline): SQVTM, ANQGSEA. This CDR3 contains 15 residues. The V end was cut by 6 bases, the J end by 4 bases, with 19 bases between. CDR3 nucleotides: TGCAGCGTAGGGGCTCTGTTGGACAGTTACAATGAGCAGTTCTTC. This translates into CSVGALLDSYNEQFF.

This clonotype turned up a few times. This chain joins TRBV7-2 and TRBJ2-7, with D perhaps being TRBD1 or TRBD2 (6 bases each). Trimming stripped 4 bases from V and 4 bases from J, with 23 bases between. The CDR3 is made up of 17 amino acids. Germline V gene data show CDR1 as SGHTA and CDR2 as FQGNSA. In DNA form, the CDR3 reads TGTGCCAGCAGCTCCCCGCGGGACACGTCGAGATGGTACGAGCAGTACTTC. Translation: CASSSPRDTSRWYEQYF.

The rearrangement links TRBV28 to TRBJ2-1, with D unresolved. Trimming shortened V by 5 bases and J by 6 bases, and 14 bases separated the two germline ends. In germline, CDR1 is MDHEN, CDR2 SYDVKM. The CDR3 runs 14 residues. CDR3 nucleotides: TGTGCCAGCAGTCCTTTGCTGGAAAGCAATGAGCAGTTCTTC. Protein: CASSPLLESNEQFF.

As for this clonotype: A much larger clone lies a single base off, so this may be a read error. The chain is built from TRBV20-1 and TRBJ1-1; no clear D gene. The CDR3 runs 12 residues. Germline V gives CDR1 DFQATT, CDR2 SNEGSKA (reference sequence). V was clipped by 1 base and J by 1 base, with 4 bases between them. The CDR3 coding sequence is TGCAGTGCTAGAGCCTCGAACACTGAAGCTTTCTTT. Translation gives CSARASNTEAFF.

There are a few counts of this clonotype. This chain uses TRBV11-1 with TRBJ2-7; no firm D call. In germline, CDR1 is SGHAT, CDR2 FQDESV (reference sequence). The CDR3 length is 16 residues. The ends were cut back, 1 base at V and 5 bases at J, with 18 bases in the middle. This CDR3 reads CASSLGARTPSHEQYF. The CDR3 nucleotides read TGTGCCAGCAGCTTAGGGGCCCGCACCCCTTCCCACGAGCAGTACTTC.

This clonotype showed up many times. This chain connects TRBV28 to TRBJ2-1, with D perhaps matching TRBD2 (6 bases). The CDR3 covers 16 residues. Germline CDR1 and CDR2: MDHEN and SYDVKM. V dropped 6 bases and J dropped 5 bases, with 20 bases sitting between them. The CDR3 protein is CASSNRKERANNEQFF. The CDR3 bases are TGTGCCAGCAGCAACCGCAAAGAGCGGGCAAACAATGAGCAGTTCTTC.

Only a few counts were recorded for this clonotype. The DNA of the CDR3 is TGTGCCAGCAGTGACTGGGGAGAGCAGTACTTC. Translation: CASSDWGEQYF. The chain couples TRBV2 to TRBJ2-7; no clear D gene. Germline V gives CDR1 SNHLY, CDR2 FYNNEI. V was cut by 3 bases and J by 7 bases, with 7 bases left in between. The CDR3 has 11 amino acids.

In DNA form, the CDR3 reads TGTGCCAGTAGTATAGGTTGGCAGGACGCTGGGGCCAACGTCCTGACTTTC. Encoded protein: CASSIGWQDAGANVLTF. This chain links TRBV19 with TRBJ2-6; D is unclear. The V gene lost 1 base and the J gene lost 2 bases, with 12 bases spanning the gap. CDR1 is LNHDA, CDR2 SQIVND, per germline (reference sequence). The CDR3 is made up of 17 amino acids.

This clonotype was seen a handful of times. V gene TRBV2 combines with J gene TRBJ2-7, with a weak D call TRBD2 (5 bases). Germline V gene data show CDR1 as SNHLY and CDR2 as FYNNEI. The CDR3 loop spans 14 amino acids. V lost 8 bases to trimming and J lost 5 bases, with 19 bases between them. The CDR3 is CASAPTGKGHEQYF. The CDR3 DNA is TGTGCCAGCGCCCCCACGGGAAAGGGCCACGAGCAGTACTTC.